The 25 T cell receptor beta chains listed next were all sequenced from one sample in a study of blood T cell repertoires in COVID-19. Generated by immunoSEQ multiplex PCR, the TCRdb table keeps only in-frame clones and is missing some. The sample holds 350,000 to 450,000 clones, roughly 86% seen once. The specimen was PBMCs or T cells enriched from blood (not recorded which). These receptor sequences come from a woman aged 25 to 39 who had recovered from COVID-19.

The chain employs TRBV5-1 and TRBJ1-5; D is unresolved. With 8 bases removed from V and 11 bases from J, the gap between germline ends came to 17 bases. CDR1 is SGHRS, CDR2 YFSETQ, per germline. This CDR3 has 12 residues. The CDR3 protein is CARGPRGSAQHF. CDR3 sequence (DNA): TGCGCCAGAGGGCCCCGGGGATCGGCCCAGCATTTT.

The table lists this clone with a count of one. The rearrangement uses TRBV5-6 and TRBJ2-5, with 12 nucleotides matching TRBD2. The CDR3 extends over 16 amino acids. CDR1 is SGHDT, CDR2 YYEEEE, per germline. V was pared by 4 bases and J by 5 bases, with 9 bases of the junction left unmatched. Written as DNA, the CDR3 is TGTGCCAGCAGCGGGGCTAGCGGGGGGGCCTGGGAGACCCAGTACTTC. Protein sequence: CASSGASGGAWETQYF.

The chain links TRBV6-1 to TRBJ1-5; D is undetermined. Trimming took 4 bases from V and 0 from J, leaving 13 bases between them. Germline values: CDR1 MNHNS, CDR2 SASEGT. The CDR3 runs 16 residues. CDR3 DNA: TGTGCCAGCAGTGTAGAGGGAGGGTATAGCAATCAGCCCCAGCATTTT. It encodes CASSVEGGYSNQPQHF.

The chain combines TRBV28 with TRBJ2-7; TRBD1 is a possible D gene (5 bases). The CDR3 runs 13 residues. The V gene's germline CDR1 is MDHEN and CDR2 SYDVKM. Trimming left V 4 bases short and J 5 bases short, with 12 bases between. The CDR3 is CASSSQGWHEQYF. CDR3 coding DNA: TGTGCCAGCAGTTCCCAGGGTTGGCACGAGCAGTACTTC. Full variable domain (missing parts from reference TRBV28 and TRBJ2-7): DVKVTQSSRYLVKRTGEKVFLECVQDMDHENMFWYRQDPGLGLRLIYFSYDVKMKEKGDIPEGYSVSREKKERFSLILESASTNQTSMYLCASSSQGWHEQYFGPGTRLTVT.

The rearrangement joins TRBV12-5 to TRBJ2-5; D is ambiguous. This CDR3 contains 13 residues. Germline V gene sequence: CDR1 LGHNT, CDR2 FRNRAP. V lost 5 bases and J 5 bases, leaving 12 bases between the germline ends. Written as DNA, the CDR3 is TGTGCTAGTGGTCTGTCCGAGGTGGAGACCCAGTACTTC. Translation: CASGLSEVETQYF.

This rearrangement joins TRBV6-1 to TRBJ2-7, with 11 bases aligning to TRBD2. The CDR3 has 20 amino acids. CDR1 and CDR2 from the germline V gene are MNHNS and SASEGT. V lost 0 bases to trimming and J lost 2 bases; unmatched junction nucleotides: 15. The CDR3 DNA is TGTGCCAGCAGTGAAGCGCTTCCTTTTAGCGGGAGGGATACGACCTACGAGCAGTACTTC. It encodes CASSEALPFSGRDTTYEQYF.

This clone was recorded only once. The rearrangement links TRBV2 to TRBJ2-6, with a weak D call TRBD2 (6 bases). Germline V gives CDR1 SNHLY, CDR2 FYNNEI. Between the trimmed V and J ends, which lost 6 bases and 0 bases, there was a span of 9 bases. The CDR3 is 15 amino acids. CDR3 sequence: CASSADYSGANVLTF. The CDR3 DNA is TGTGCCAGCAGCGCGGACTACTCTGGGGCCAACGTCCTGACTTTC.

This clone has at least ten counts. The rearrangement joins TRBV30 to TRBJ1-2, with TRBD1 as a possible D gene (6 bases). This CDR3 is 12 amino acids long. Germline V CDR1 and CDR2: GTSNPN, SVGIG (reference sequence). V gave up 4 bases and J gave up 4 bases, with 10 bases separating them. CDR3 region: CAWNRVVYGYTF. In DNA form, the CDR3 reads TGTGCCTGGAACAGGGTTGTCTATGGCTACACCTTC.

The chain combines TRBV4-3 with TRBJ1-3, with D maybe TRBD1 (6 bases). The germline gives CDR1 LGHNA, CDR2 YSLEER. The CDR3 is 14 residues long. The V end lost 6 bases, the J end lost 0 bases, and 9 bases lay between the germline ends. DNA for the CDR3: TGCGCCAGCAGTGGGGGCCTCTCTGGAAACACCATATATTTT. Protein product: CASSGGLSGNTIYF.

The chain has TRBV5-1 and TRBJ2-1, with TRBD2 as a possible D gene (6 bases). The V end was cut by 8 bases, the J end by 8 bases, with 11 bases between. CDR1 is SGHRS and CDR2 is YFSETQ in the germline V gene. The CDR3 has 11 amino acids. CDR3 nucleotide sequence: TGCGCCAGTAGCAGGGACTATGAGCAGTTCTTC. This codes for CASSRDYEQFF.

V gene TRBV3-1 (or the pseudogene TRBV3-2) combines with J gene TRBJ2-5; TRBD1 matches 8 bases. After removal of 2 bases from V and 4 bases from J, the junction contained 9 bases not matched to a gene. This CDR3 contains 16 residues. Germline CDR1 LGHDT, CDR2 YNNKEL (reference sequence). The CDR3 bases are TGTGCCAGCAGCCAAAGTATCCAGGGGGCCTCAGAGACCCAGTACTTC. Protein: CASSQSIQGASETQYF.

J is TRBJ2-2 and V is TRBV19; tentatively, D is TRBD2 (6 bases). This CDR3 has 16 residues. CDR1 is LNHDA and CDR2 is SQIVND in the germline V gene (reference sequence). The ends were cut back, 3 bases at V and 3 bases at J, with 14 bases in the middle. The CDR3 nucleotides are TGTGCCAGTAGTATGCGTCCCCCGGGAGACACCGGGGAGCTGTTTTTT. Translating it yields CASSMRPPGDTGELFF.

The chain is built from TRBV5-1 and TRBJ1-3, with 8 bases aligning to TRBD1. The V gene end was trimmed by 4 bases and the J gene end by 0 bases; junction bases not matched to a gene: 3. Germline V gene data show CDR1 as SGHRS and CDR2 as YFSETQ. The CDR3 has 15 residues. The CDR3 nucleotides are TGCGCCAGCAGCCTGACAGGGGTCTCTGGAAACACCATATATTTT. As protein: CASSLTGVSGNTIYF.

The CDR3 loop is CASSPRRGGNTIYF. The CDR3 nucleotides are TGTGCCAGCAGTCCACGAAGAGGGGGAAACACCATATATTTT. The V call is TRBV27, the J call TRBJ1-3; D not certain. The CDR3 is made up of 14 amino acids. V lost 5 bases and J 4 bases, leaving 12 bases between the germline ends. Germline CDR1 and CDR2: MNHEY and SMNVEV (reference sequence).

V and J are TRBV5-4 and TRBJ2-5; D unresolved. Trimming shortened V by 3 bases and J by 4 bases, and 7 bases separated the two germline ends. This CDR3 comprises 12 residues. CDR1 is SGHNT and CDR2 is YYREEE in the germline V gene (reference sequence). CDR3 sequence reads: CASSSLLETQYF. DNA of the CDR3: TGTGCCAGCAGCTCCCTCTTAGAGACCCAGTACTTC.

The chain employs TRBV28 and TRBJ2-7, with 11 bases aligning to TRBD2. Losses at the gene ends were 5 bases for V and 5 bases for J; bases not matched to a gene: 8. The germline gives CDR1 MDHEN, CDR2 SYDVKM. This CDR3 comprises 15 residues. The CDR3 sequence: CASSATSGSFHEQYF. CDR3 DNA sequence: TGTGCCAGCAGTGCTACTAGCGGGAGTTTCCACGAGCAGTACTTC.

This sequence joins TRBV7-2 and TRBJ2-7, with 7 bases matching TRBD1. The CDR3 is 14 amino acids. V shed 0 bases and J 5 bases; nucleotides not matched to a gene: 4. CDR1 and CDR2 from the germline V gene are SGHTA and FQGNSA. Here the CDR3 reads CASSLAAGGHEQYF. CDR3 DNA: TGTGCCAGCAGCTTAGCGGCAGGGGGTCACGAGCAGTACTTC. Based on the CDR3 plus reference TRBV7-2 and TRBJ2-7, the full variable domain is GAGVSQSPSNKVTEKGKDVELRCDPISGHTALYWYRQSLGQGLEFLIYFQGNSAPDKSGLPSDRFSAERTGGSVSTLTIQRTQQEDSAVYLCASSLAAGGHEQYFGPGTRLTVT.

The genes are TRBV11-2 and TRBJ1-1; no definite D call. V lost 5 bases and J lost 1, with 8 bases in between. This CDR3 has 13 amino acids. Germline V gene sequence: CDR1 SGHAT, CDR2 FQNNGV. DNA of the CDR3: TGTGCCAGCAGCCGACACGAGAACACTGAAGCTTTCTTT. Its translation: CASSRHENTEAFF.

The genes are TRBV20-1 and TRBJ2-2; tentatively, D is TRBD1 (6 bases). CDR3 length equals 14 residues. Germline CDR1 DFQATT, CDR2 SNEGSKA (reference sequence). V shed 3 bases and J shed 9 bases, with 17 bases lying between them. CDR3: CSASLIQGRRELFF. The CDR3, as DNA: TGCAGTGCTAGTCTTATACAGGGAAGGAGGGAGCTGTTTTTT.

Notes on this clone: Other DNA sequences within the sample encode an identical CDR3. The chain recombines TRBV6-5 with TRBJ1-1, with a tentative D call TRBD1 (5 bases). Per the germline V gene, CDR1 is MNHEY and CDR2 is SVGAGI. Between the trimmed V and J ends, which lost 5 bases and 0 bases, there was a span of 10 bases. The CDR3 is made up of 14 amino acids. CDR3 DNA sequence: TGTGCCAGCAGTACCGGGGGACTGAACACTGAAGCTTTCTTT. Translating it yields CASSTGGLNTEAFF.

This chain connects TRBV18 to TRBJ1-1, with TRBD1 matching over 12 bases. Per the germline V gene, CDR1 is KGHSH and CDR2 is LQKENI. The trim removed 6 bases at V and 1 base at J, leaving 6 bases unmatched. This CDR3 has 16 amino acids. This CDR3 is CASSPPGQGANTEAFF. The CDR3 nucleotides are TGTGCCAGCTCTCCTCCGGGACAGGGGGCGAACACTGAAGCTTTCTTT.

J is TRBJ2-3 and V is TRBV30; 12 bases agree with TRBD2. This CDR3 contains 12 residues. Germline lookup yields CDR1 GTSNPN and CDR2 SVGIG (reference sequence). V was clipped by 5 bases and J by 8 bases; unmatched bases: 2. CDR3 sequence: CAWGLAGSTQYF. CDR3 coding DNA: TGTGCCTGGGGACTAGCGGGGAGTACGCAGTATTTT. Based on the CDR3 plus reference TRBV30 and TRBJ2-3, the full variable domain is SQTIHQWPATLVQPVGSPLSLECTVEGTSNPNLYWYRQAAGRGLQLLFYSVGIGQISSEVPQNLSASRPQDRQFILSSKKLLLSDSGFYLCAWGLAGSTQYFGPGTRLTVL.

This clone was seen once. In the same sample, other DNA sequences code for this CDR3. The V and J genes are TRBV2 and TRBJ1-5; the match to TRBD1 covers 7 bases. The CDR3 has 14 residues. CDR1 and CDR2 from the germline V gene are SNHLY and FYNNEI. V gave up 3 bases and J gave up 2 bases; unmatched junction bases: 1. The CDR3, as DNA: TGTGCCAGCAGTGACAGGGGGGGCAATCAGCCCCAGCATTTT. It yields the protein CASSDRGGNQPQHF.

V and J are TRBV6-5 and TRBJ2-1; D is ambiguous. Germline assignment: CDR1 MNHEY and CDR2 SVGAGI. The CDR3 has 14 residues. V lost 0 bases and J 7 bases, leaving 10 bases between the germline ends. CDR3 residues: CASSYSKPTNEQFF. The CDR3 DNA reads TGTGCCAGCAGTTACTCGAAACCGACAAATGAGCAGTTCTTC.

This chain links TRBV2 with TRBJ2-1; 15 nucleotides match TRBD2. This CDR3 comprises 16 residues. The V gene's germline CDR1 is SNHLY and CDR2 FYNNEI. Trimming cost V 11 bases and J 6 bases; bases outside gene matches: 11. For the CDR3, the DNA is TGTGCCTCGGGGGAGGGACTAGCGGGAGGCCCCAATGAGCAGTTCTTC. It codes for CASGEGLAGGPNEQFF.